This TCR beta chain derives from a study of T cells in localized non-small cell lung cancer. The germline gives CDR1 SGHRS, CDR2 YFSETQ. V lost 3 bases and J lost 4, with 16 bases in between. The CDR3 spans 16 residues. A note on this clone: The antigen is unknown.

Overall study findings and caveats: In adjacent lung, a median around 55 of the top 100 tumor clones were found. Uninvolved adjacent lung showed higher T cell clonality than tumor.

Sequencing was performed with immunoSEQ multiplex PCR; in TCRdb, only in-frame clones are kept and a portion is missing. The sample includes about 43,000 clones, roughly nine tenths seen only once; the top ten take more than 9%. This receptor was taken from a woman aged 35 to 70 with stage II lung adenocarcinoma. The genes are TRBV5-1 and TRBJ2-2; tentatively, D is TRBD1 (5 bases). The sample here was PBMCs, taken before any cancer treatment. The CDR3 DNA reads as TGCGCCAGCAGCTGGGGCCCCCCGATGAGCACCGGGGAGCTGTTTTTT. It codes for CASSWGPPMSTGELFF.